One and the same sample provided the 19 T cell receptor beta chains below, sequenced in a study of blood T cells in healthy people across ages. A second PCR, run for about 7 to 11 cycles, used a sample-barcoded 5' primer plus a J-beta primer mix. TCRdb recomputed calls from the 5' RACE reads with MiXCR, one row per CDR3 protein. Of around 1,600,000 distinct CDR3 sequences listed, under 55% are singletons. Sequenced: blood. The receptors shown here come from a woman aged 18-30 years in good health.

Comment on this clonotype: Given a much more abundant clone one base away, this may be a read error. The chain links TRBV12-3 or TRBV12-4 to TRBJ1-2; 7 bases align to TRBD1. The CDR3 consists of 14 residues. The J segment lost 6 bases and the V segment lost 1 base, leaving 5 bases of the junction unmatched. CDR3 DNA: TGTGCCAGCAGTTTAGACAGGGGAGAGAATGGCTACACCTTC. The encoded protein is CASSLDRGENGYTF.

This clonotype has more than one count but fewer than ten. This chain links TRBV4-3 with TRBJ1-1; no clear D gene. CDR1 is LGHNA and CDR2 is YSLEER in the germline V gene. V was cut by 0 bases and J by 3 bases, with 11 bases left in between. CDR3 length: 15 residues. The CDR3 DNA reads TGCGCCAGCAGCCAAGATTCGGCGGGGTACACTGAAGCTTTCTTT. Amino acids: CASSQDSAGYTEAFF.

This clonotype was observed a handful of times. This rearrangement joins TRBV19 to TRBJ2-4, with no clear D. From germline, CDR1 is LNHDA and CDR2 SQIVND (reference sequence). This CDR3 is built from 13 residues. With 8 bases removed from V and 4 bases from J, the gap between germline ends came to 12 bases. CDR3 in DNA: TGTGCCAGTTCAAACCAGCCAAAAAACATTCAGTACTTC. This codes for CASSNQPKNIQYF.

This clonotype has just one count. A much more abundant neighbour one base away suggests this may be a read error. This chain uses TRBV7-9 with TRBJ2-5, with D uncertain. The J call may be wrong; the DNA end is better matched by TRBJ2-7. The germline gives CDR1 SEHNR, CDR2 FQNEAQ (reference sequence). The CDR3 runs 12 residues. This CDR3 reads CVSSLISYEQYF. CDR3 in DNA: TGTGTCAGCAGCTTAATCTCCTACGAGCAGTACTTC.

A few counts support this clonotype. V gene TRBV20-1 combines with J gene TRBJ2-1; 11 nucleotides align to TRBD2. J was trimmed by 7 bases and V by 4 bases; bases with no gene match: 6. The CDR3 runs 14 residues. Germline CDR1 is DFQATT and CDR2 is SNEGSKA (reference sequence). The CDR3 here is CSAIDSGRANEQFF. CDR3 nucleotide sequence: TGCAGTGCTATAGATAGCGGGAGGGCAAATGAGCAGTTCTTC.

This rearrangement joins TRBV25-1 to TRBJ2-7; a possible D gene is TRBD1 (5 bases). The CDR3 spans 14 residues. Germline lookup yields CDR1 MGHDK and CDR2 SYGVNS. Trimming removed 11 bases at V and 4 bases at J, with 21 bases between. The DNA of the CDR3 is TGTGCCCGACTTCGACGCAGGGAAAGGTACGAGCAGTACTTC. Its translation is CARLRRRERYEQYF.

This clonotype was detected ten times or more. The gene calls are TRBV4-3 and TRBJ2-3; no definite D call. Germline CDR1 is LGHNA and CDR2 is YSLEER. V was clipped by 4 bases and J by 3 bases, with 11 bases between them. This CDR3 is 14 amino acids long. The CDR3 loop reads CASSPAWGTDTQYF. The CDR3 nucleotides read TGCGCCAGCAGCCCTGCCTGGGGAACAGATACGCAGTATTTT.

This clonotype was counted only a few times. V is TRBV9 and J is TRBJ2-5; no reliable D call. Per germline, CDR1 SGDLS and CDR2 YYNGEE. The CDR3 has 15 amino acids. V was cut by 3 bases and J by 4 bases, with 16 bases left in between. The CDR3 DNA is TGTGCCAGCAGCGGAAACCCCGGGTATCGAGAGACCCAGTACTTC. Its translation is CASSGNPGYRETQYF. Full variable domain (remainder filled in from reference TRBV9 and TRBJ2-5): DSGVTQTPKHLITATGQRVTLRCSPRSGDLSVYWYQQSLDQGLQFLIQYYNGEERAKGNILERFSAQQFPDLHSELNLSSLELGDSALYFCASSGNPGYRETQYFGPGTRLLVL.

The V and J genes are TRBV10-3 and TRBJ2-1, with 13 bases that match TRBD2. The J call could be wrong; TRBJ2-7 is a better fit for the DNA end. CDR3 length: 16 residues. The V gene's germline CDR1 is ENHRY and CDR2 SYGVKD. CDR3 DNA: TGTGCCATCAGTACTAGCGGGAGGGCCCACTACAATGAGCAGTACTTC. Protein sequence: CAISTSGRAHYNEQYF.

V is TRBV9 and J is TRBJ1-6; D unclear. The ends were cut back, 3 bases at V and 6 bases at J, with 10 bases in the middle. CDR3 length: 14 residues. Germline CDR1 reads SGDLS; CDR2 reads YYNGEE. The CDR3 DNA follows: TGTGCCAGCAGCGCCTGGGAGGGTAATTCACCCCTCCACTTT. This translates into CASSAWEGNSPLHF.

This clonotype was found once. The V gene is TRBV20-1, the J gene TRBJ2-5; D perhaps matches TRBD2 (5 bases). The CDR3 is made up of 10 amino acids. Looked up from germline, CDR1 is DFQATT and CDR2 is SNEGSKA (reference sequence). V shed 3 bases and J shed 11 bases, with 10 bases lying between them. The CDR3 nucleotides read TGCAGTGCTAGTCGGGAAAAGCAGTACTTC. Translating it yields CSASREKQYF.

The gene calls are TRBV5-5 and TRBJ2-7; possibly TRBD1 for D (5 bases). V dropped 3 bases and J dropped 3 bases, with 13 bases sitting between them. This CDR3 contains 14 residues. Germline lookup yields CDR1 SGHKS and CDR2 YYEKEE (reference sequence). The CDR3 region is CASSSAGLLYEQYF. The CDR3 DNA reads TGTGCCAGCAGCTCTGCAGGGTTACTCTACGAGCAGTACTTC.

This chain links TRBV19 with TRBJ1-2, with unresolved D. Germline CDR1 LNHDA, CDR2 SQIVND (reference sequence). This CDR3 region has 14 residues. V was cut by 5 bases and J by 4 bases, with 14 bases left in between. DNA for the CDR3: TGTGCCAGTAGTCTCCCGAGGGCCTCCTATGGCTACACCTTC. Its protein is CASSLPRASYGYTF.

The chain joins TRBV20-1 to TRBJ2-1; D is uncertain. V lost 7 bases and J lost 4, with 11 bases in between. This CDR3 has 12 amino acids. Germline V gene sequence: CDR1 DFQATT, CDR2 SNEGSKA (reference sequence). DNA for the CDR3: TGCAGTGGAAAGGAGAGGTACAATGAGCAGTTCTTC. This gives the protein CSGKERYNEQFF.

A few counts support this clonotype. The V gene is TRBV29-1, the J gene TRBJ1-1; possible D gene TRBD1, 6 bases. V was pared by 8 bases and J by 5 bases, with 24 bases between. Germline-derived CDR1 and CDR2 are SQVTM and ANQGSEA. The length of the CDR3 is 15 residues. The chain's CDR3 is CSSIRDSITGTEAFF. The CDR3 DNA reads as TGCAGCTCTATACGGGACTCAATAACAGGGACTGAAGCTTTCTTT. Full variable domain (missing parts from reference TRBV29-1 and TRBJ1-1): SAVISQKPSRDICQRGTSLTIQCQVDSQVTMMFWYRQQPGQSLTLIATANQGSEATYESGFVIDKFPISRPNLTFSTLTVSNMSPEDSSIYLCSSIRDSITGTEAFFGQGTRLTVV.

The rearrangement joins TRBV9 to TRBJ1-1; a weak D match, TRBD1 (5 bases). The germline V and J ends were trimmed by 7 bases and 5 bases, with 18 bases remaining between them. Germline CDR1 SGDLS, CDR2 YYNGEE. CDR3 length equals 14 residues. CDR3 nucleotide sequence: TGTGCCAGCGCGCGGGGAGGGGTTTTTACTGAAGCTTTCTTT. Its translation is CASARGGVFTEAFF.

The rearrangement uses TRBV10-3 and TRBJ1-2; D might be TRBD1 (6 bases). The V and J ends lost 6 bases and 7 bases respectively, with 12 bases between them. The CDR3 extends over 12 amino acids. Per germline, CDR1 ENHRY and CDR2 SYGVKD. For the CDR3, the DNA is TGTGCCATCAGAGCGGACAGTTCTGGCTACACCTTC. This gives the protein CAIRADSSGYTF.

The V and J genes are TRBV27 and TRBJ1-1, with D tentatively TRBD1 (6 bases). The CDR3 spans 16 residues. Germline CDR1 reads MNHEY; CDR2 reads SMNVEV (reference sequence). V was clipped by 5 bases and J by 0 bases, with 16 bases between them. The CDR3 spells CASSAKAGVVNTEAFF. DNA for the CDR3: TGTGCCAGCAGTGCTAAGGCAGGGGTGGTGAACACTGAAGCTTTCTTT.

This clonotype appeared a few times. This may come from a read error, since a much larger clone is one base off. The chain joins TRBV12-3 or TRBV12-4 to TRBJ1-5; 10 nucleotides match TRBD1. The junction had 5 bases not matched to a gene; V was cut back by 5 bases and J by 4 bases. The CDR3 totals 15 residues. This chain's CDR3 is CASSQRTGGNQPQHF. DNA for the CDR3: TGTGCCAGCAGTCAACGGACAGGGGGGAATCAGCCCCAGCATTTT.